This T cell receptor (beta chain) was found in a study of T cells in Graves' hyperthyroidism and ophthalmopathy. Diagnosis relied on clinical symptoms, serum thyroxine and TRAb, thyroid ultrasound and orbital computed tomography. Findings and limits, study-wide: Ophthalmopathy prediction by the model preceded onset by a median about 6 months.

It was RNA transcripts that yielded the amplified TCR beta CDR3 regions. First-round RT-PCR with HTBI primers amplified the TCR CDR3 region. TCRdb redid the calling of the multiplex PCR reads with MiXCR, one entry per CDR3 protein. The table has around 300,000 distinct CDR3 sequences, around 15% seen once. About this clonotype: No antigen is known for it.

This receptor was obtained from a woman in her fifties or sixties with Graves' hyperthyroidism that later progressed to Graves' ophthalmopathy. The source material was blood.

CDR3 sequence (DNA): TGCAGTGTCAGAGGCGTGGGGACAGACTTTAACTATGGCTACACCTTC. It specifies CSVRGVGTDFNYGYTF. This chain joins TRBV20-1 and TRBJ1-2; 7 nucleotides line up with TRBD1. Trimming took 7 bases from V and 1 from J; bases not matched to a gene: 15. Per the germline V gene, CDR1 is DFQATT and CDR2 is SNEGSKA (reference sequence). CDR3 size: 16 residues.